This passage covers 25 T cell receptor beta chains from one sample sequenced in a study of identical twins. TCRdb recomputed calls from the 5' RACE reads with MiXCR, one row per CDR3 protein. The sample includes hundreds of thousands of distinct CDR3 sequences, around 21% of them seen just once. These data were also reused for a study on T cells expressing NK-cell markers.

Sequencing was done on a sample of PBMCs. The receptor set was obtained from a woman younger than 35 in good health.

There are many counts of this clonotype. The rearrangement joins TRBV12-3 or TRBV12-4 to TRBJ2-2; D gene unclear. This CDR3 region has 12 residues. V dropped 5 bases and J dropped 7 bases, with 8 bases sitting between them. CDR3 in amino acids: CASSRGNGELFF. Written as DNA, the CDR3 is TGTGCCAGCAGTCGAGGAAACGGGGAGCTGTTTTTT.

The V call is TRBV27, the J call TRBJ2-7; 9 nucleotides line up with TRBD1. With V trimmed by 6 bases and J by 5 bases, 11 bases remained unmatched. The CDR3 extends over 15 amino acids. Germline CDR1 is MNHEY and CDR2 is SMNVEV (reference sequence). The CDR3: CASRYGTGTNHEQYF. DNA for the CDR3: TGTGCCAGCAGATACGGGACAGGGACGAACCACGAGCAGTACTTC.

This clonotype was detected ten times or more. The rearrangement uses TRBV6-5 and TRBJ1-2, with D tentatively TRBD1 (6 bases). The CDR3 length is 16 residues. Trimming took 0 bases from V and 7 from J, leaving 18 bases between them. Germline CDR1 reads MNHEY; CDR2 reads SVGAGI. CDR3 loop: CASSYSTEGGFGGYTF. The CDR3 bases are TGTGCCAGCAGTTACTCGACGGAGGGGGGTTTTGGTGGCTACACCTTC.

V and J are TRBV4-3 and TRBJ1-2; the D is unclear. The CDR3 contains 15 residues. CDR1 and CDR2 (germline): LGHNA, YSLEER. V gave up 3 bases and J gave up 0 bases, with 11 bases separating them. CDR3 sequence reads: CASSQISGPNYGYTF. The CDR3 coding sequence is TGCGCCAGCAGCCAGATTTCCGGGCCTAACTATGGCTACACCTTC.

The chain is built from TRBV9 and TRBJ2-6; either TRBD1 or TRBD2 may supply D (5 bases each). Germline V gives CDR1 SGDLS, CDR2 YYNGEE. V lost 2 bases and J lost 4, with 19 bases in between. The CDR3 is 18 residues long. DNA for the CDR3: TGTGCCAGCAGCGTTAGAGAGAGGGGCTATTCCGGGGCCAACGTCCTGACTTTC. The encoded protein is CASSVRERGYSGANVLTF.

The V call is TRBV9, the J call TRBJ2-3, with 9 bases matching TRBD2. The CDR3 spans 16 residues. J was trimmed by 7 bases and V by 4 bases; bases with no gene match: 13. Germline CDR1 reads SGDLS; CDR2 reads YYNGEE. The CDR3 sequence is CASSSPSAGGRYTQYF. The CDR3 DNA is TGTGCCAGCAGCTCCCCCTCGGCGGGGGGGAGATATACGCAGTATTTT.

This clonotype was seen a few times. The V and J genes are TRBV7-9 and TRBJ2-3, with no clear D. The CDR3 is 15 amino acids. Germline assignment: CDR1 SEHNR and CDR2 FQNEAQ (reference sequence). V shed 0 bases and J shed 2 bases, with 9 bases lying between them. The CDR3 is CASSLAQGSTDTQYF. The CDR3 DNA is TGTGCCAGCAGCTTAGCGCAAGGATCCACAGATACGCAGTATTTT.

This clonotype was detected a few times. This chain joins TRBV20-1 and TRBJ2-2; D is perhaps TRBD2 (5 bases). Trimming pared 0 bases from V and 7 bases from J, leaving 18 bases between. The CDR3 is 16 amino acids. The germline CDR1 and CDR2 sequences are DFQATT and SNEGSKA (reference sequence). The CDR3 DNA reads as TGCAGTGCTAGAGATCCGAGGGAGAGGGCAGGCGGGGAGCTGTTTTTT. Protein: CSARDPRERAGGELFF.

The chain combines TRBV20-1 with TRBJ2-1; 8 nucleotides line up with TRBD1. V dropped 5 bases and J dropped 6; count of bases not matched to a gene: 9. Germline CDR1 and CDR2: DFQATT and SNEGSKA (reference sequence). The CDR3 is 14 amino acids. Here the CDR3 reads CSARKGQGGNEQFF. Written as DNA, the CDR3 is TGCAGTGCTCGAAAAGGACAGGGTGGCAATGAGCAGTTCTTC.

The rearrangement joins TRBV3-1 to TRBJ2-3; 8 bases fit TRBD2. The CDR3 has 16 amino acids. The V gene's germline CDR1 is LGHDT and CDR2 YNNKEL (reference sequence). The junction had 8 bases not matched to a gene; V was cut back by 1 base and J by 5 bases. CDR3 bases: TGTGCCAGCAGCCAAGTGGCGTGGACTAGCCAAGATACGCAGTATTTT. Amino acid sequence: CASSQVAWTSQDTQYF.

V is TRBV19 and J is TRBJ2-1, with 8 positions matching TRBD2. Losses at the gene ends were 10 bases for V and 6 bases for J; bases not matched to a gene: 14. This CDR3 contains 15 residues. Germline V lookup: CDR1 LNHDA, CDR2 SQIVND (reference sequence). This CDR3 reads CATRRGAAGGNEQFF. Here the CDR3 DNA reads TGTGCCACCCGAAGGGGAGCGGCGGGAGGCAATGAGCAGTTCTTC.

The CDR3 is CASSTNRGPGANVLTF. The CDR3 coding sequence is TGTGCCAGCAGCACAAACAGGGGGCCGGGGGCCAACGTCCTGACTTTC. The genes are TRBV12-3 or TRBV12-4 and TRBJ2-6; 9 nucleotides agree with TRBD1. Trimming at V came to 6 bases and at J to 4 bases, leaving 7 bases not matched to a gene. CDR3 length: 16 amino acids.

This clonotype was seen repeatedly, ten times or more. The rearrangement joins TRBV12-3 or TRBV12-4 to TRBJ2-1; D is perhaps TRBD2 (5 bases). The CDR3 extends over 14 amino acids. The V gene lost 3 bases and the J gene lost 4 bases, with 10 bases spanning the gap. This chain's CDR3 is CASSFLGGYNEQFF. The CDR3 nucleotides read TGTGCCAGCAGTTTCTTAGGAGGATACAATGAGCAGTTCTTC.

The chain carries TRBV10-1 and TRBJ2-2, with a tentative D call TRBD1 (7 bases). V gave up 8 bases and J gave up 3 bases, with 16 bases separating them. Per the germline V gene, CDR1 is WNHNN and CDR2 is SYGVQD (reference sequence). CDR3 length: 15 amino acids. The CDR3: CASSPGGQYTGELFF. DNA for the CDR3: TGCGCCAGCTCCCCCGGGGGACAGTACACCGGGGAGCTGTTTTTT.

CDR3 sequence (DNA): TGTGCCAGCAGTTACTCGACTCAAGGGAACACTGAAGCTTTCTTT. Residues: CASSYSTQGNTEAFF. The chain uses TRBV6-5 and TRBJ1-1; the D is unclear. Per germline, CDR1 MNHEY and CDR2 SVGAGI. V shed 0 bases and J shed 1 base, with 9 bases lying between them. CDR3 length equals 15 residues.

The chain carries TRBV29-1 and TRBJ2-1; possibly TRBD2 for D (5 bases). Germline V gene sequence: CDR1 SQVTM, CDR2 ANQGSEA. This CDR3 contains 16 residues. Trimming took off 4 bases at V and 4 bases at J, with 20 bases between the two ends. CDR3 region: CSVVGVLASGYNEQFF. In DNA form, the CDR3 reads TGCAGCGTTGTTGGTGTTCTCGCATCGGGGTACAATGAGCAGTTCTTC.

This clonotype was seen at least ten times. The DNA of the CDR3 is TGTGCCAGCAGCCTTCGGACAGGGATACCGAATTCACCCCTCCACTTT. It specifies CASSLRTGIPNSPLHF. The genes are TRBV12-3 or TRBV12-4 and TRBJ1-6, with 8 bases aligning to TRBD1. Trimming cost V 6 bases and J 7 bases; bases outside gene matches: 11. CDR3 length equals 16 residues.

The CDR3 spells CASALEDLARAGELFF. Here the CDR3 DNA reads TGCGCCAGCGCCCTGGAAGACCTAGCCAGGGCCGGGGAGCTGTTTTTT. The V call is TRBV5-1, the J call TRBJ2-2; tentatively, D is TRBD1 or TRBD2 (5 bases each). Germline-derived CDR1 and CDR2 are SGHRS and YFSETQ. V dropped 7 bases and J dropped 6 bases, with 22 bases sitting between them. This CDR3 is built from 16 residues.

This clonotype was found a few times. This chain uses TRBV12-3 or TRBV12-4 with TRBJ1-2; no reliable D call. V was clipped by 3 bases and J by 3 bases, with 8 bases between them. The length of the CDR3 is 13 residues. The chain's CDR3 is CASSFSQDYGYTF. The CDR3 region has the DNA TGTGCCAGCAGTTTTTCGCAGGACTATGGCTACACCTTC.

The chain joins TRBV20-1 to TRBJ2-1; 8 nucleotides align to TRBD2. V was clipped by 3 bases and J by 4 bases; unmatched bases: 2. Germline loops: CDR1 DFQATT, CDR2 SNEGSKA (reference sequence). CDR3 length equals 13 residues. The CDR3 DNA reads TGCAGTGCTAGTCGCGGGAGGTACAATGAGCAGTTCTTC. Translation gives CSASRGRYNEQFF.

This clonotype was observed at least ten times. The genes are TRBV3-1 and TRBJ2-7; D may correspond to TRBD1 or TRBD2 (5 bases each). This CDR3 is built from 15 residues. In germline, CDR1 is LGHDT, CDR2 YNNKEL (reference sequence). V lost 4 bases, J lost 0 bases, and 13 bases lay in between. CDR3 coding DNA: TGTGCCAGCAGCCCGAGGGGCATGAGCTCCTACGAGCAGTACTTC. Encoded protein: CASSPRGMSSYEQYF.

This clonotype was counted between two and nine times. The rearrangement joins TRBV25-1 to TRBJ1-5; D might be TRBD1 (5 bases). Germline V gives CDR1 MGHDK, CDR2 SYGVNS. This CDR3 region has 17 residues. Trimming took off 1 base at V and 5 bases at J, with 18 bases between the two ends. The CDR3 loop reads CASSELGLNRGDQPQHF. The CDR3 DNA reads TGTGCCAGCAGTGAATTGGGACTCAATAGGGGAGATCAGCCCCAGCATTTT.

The gene calls are TRBV7-9 and TRBJ2-1; perhaps TRBD2 as D (6 bases). The V end lost 5 bases, the J end lost 14 bases, and 10 bases lay between the germline ends. Per the germline V gene, CDR1 is SEHNR and CDR2 is FQNEAQ (reference sequence). The CDR3 spans 10 residues. The CDR3 reads CASSGASEFF. The CDR3 DNA sequence: TGTGCCAGCAGCGGGGCTAGCGAGTTCTTC.

The chain is built from TRBV12-3 or TRBV12-4 and TRBJ1-2; TRBD1 agrees at 8 bases. There are 14 residues in the CDR3. The J segment lost 2 bases and the V segment lost 6 bases, leaving 5 bases of the junction unmatched. CDR3 sequence reads: CASRDSGGNYGYTF. The CDR3 region has the DNA TGTGCCAGCAGAGACTCAGGGGGCAACTATGGCTACACCTTC.

This clonotype was counted at least ten times. The chain joins TRBV5-1 to TRBJ2-3; perhaps TRBD2 as D (5 bases). The germline V gene has CDR1 SGHRS and CDR2 YFSETQ. CDR3 size: 14 residues. Trimming took 4 bases from V and 0 from J, leaving 9 bases between them. The CDR3 DNA follows: TGCGCCAGCAGCCTAGCACAGAGCACAGATACGCAGTATTTT. Its protein product is CASSLAQSTDTQYF.